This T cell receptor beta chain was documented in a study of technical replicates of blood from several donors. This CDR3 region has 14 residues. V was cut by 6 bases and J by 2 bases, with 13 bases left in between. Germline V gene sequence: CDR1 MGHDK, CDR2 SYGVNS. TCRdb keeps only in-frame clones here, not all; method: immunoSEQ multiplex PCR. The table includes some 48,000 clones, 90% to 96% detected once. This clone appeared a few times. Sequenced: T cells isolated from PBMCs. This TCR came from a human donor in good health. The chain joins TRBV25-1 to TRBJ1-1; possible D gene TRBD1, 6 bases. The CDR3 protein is CASRRYRDNTEAFF. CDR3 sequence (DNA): TGTGCCAGCAGGAGATACAGGGACAACACTGAAGCTTTCTTT.